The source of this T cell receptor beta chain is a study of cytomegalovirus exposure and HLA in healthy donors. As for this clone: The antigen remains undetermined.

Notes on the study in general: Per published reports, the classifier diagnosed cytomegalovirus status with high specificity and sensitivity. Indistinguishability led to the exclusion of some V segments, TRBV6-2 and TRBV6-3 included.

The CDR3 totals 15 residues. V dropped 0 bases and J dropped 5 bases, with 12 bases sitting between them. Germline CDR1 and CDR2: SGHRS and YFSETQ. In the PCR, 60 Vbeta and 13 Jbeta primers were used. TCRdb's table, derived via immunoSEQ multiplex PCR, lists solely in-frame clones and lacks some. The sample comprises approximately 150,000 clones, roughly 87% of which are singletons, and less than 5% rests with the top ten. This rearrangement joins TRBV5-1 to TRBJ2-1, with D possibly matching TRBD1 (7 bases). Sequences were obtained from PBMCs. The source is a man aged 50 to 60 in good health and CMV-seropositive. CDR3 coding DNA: TGCGCCAGCAGCTTGGGACAGGGAGGACACAATGAGCAGTTCTTC. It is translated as CASSLGQGGHNEQFF.